A selection of T cell receptor beta chains follows, all from one sample in a study of T cell responses to AZD1222 COVID-19 vaccine. Sequencing used immunoSEQ multiplex PCR; TCRdb keeps in-frame clones, though not all of them. This table has 90,000 or so clones, about 86% appearing once. The material sequenced was peripheral blood, taken on day 0 of AZD1222 vaccination. All receptors come from an adult in good health. The CDR3 runs from the conserved cysteine through the conserved F or W. The D gene is left open where the match is weak. The size entry is marked missing in some rows and otherwise reads once, few, many or a size class.

clone_size j_call v_call d_call cdr3_nt cdr3_aa
NA TRBJ1-5 TRBV6-6 NA TGTGCCAGCTCTATTGGCGAAGGAGCCCAGCATTTT CASSIGEGAQHF
NA TRBJ1-5 TRBV6-5 NA TGTGCCAGCACCTCGGACCCCTATCAGCCCCAGCATTTT CASTSDPYQPQHF
NA TRBJ1-5 TRBV25-1 NA TGTGCCAGCAGTGGCGTGGGAAATCAGCCCCAGCATTTT CASSGVGNQPQHF
NA TRBJ1-2 TRBV9 TRBD1 TGTGCCAGCAGCACCCCCGGACAGGGGAATATTGGCTACACCTTC CASSTPGQGNIGYTF
NA TRBJ2-7 TRBV6-1 TRBD2 TGTGCCAGCAGTGAATACGGGGGGAGCTCCTACGAGCAGTACTTC CASSEYGGSSYEQYF
NA TRBJ2-5 TRBV9 TRBD1 TGTGCCAGCAGCCCGGGACAGGGGCACAGGGAGACCCAGTACTTC CASSPGQGHRETQYF
NA TRBJ2-7 TRBV13 TRBD2 TGTGCCAGCAGCTTAATCATTGGCGGGAGGGCCTACGAGCAGTACTTC CASSLIIGGRAYEQYF
NA TRBJ2-3 TRBV7-3 NA TGTGCCAGCAGCTCCCAGGCGGGGCCCACAGATACGCAGTATTTT CASSSQAGPTDTQYF
NA TRBJ2-2 TRBV7-3 NA TGTGCCAGCAGCTTAACGGGGTACTGGACCGGGGAGCTGTTTTTT CASSLTGYWTGELFF
NA TRBJ2-7 TRBV6-1 NA TGTGCCAGCAGTGAAATTAGGGTTGGCGAGCAGTACTTC CASSEIRVGEQYF
NA TRBJ2-6 TRBV10-1 NA TGCGCCAGCAGTGGCCCTGCCGCCACTGGGGCCAACGTCCTGACTTTC CASSGPAATGANVLTF
NA TRBJ2-2 TRBV5-1 TRBD1 TGCGCCAGCAGCTTCCGGGACAGTTTAGGGGAGCTGTTTTTT CASSFRDSLGELFF
NA TRBJ1-5 TRBV3-1/TRBV3-2 NA TGTGCCAGCAGCCAAGGGACAGCTTTCTATCAGCCCCAGCATTTT CASSQGTAFYQPQHF
NA TRBJ2-7 TRBV18 TRBD1 TGTGCCAGCTCACCACCGGGACAGGGCTACGAGCAGTACTTC CASSPPGQGYEQYF
NA TRBJ1-2 TRBV12-3/TRBV12-4 NA TGTGCCAGCAGTTTATACGCTGGCTACACCTTC CASSLYAGYTF
NA TRBJ1-5 TRBV19 TRBD1 TGTGCCAGTAGTAGGACAGGGGGAAGTGGCAATCAGCCCCAGCATTTT CASSRTGGSGNQPQHF
NA TRBJ2-4 TRBV18 TRBD2 TGTGCCAGCTCACCCACCGGGGGGGGAGAGCGGAACATTCAGTACTTC CASSPTGGGERNIQYF
NA TRBJ2-5 TRBV7-9 TRBD2 TGTGCCAGCAGCGCCGCACTAGCGGCTCACCAAGAGACCCAGTACTTC CASSAALAAHQETQYF
NA TRBJ1-1 TRBV28 TRBD1 TGTGCCAGCAGTTCGGACAGGGTAGTCACTGAAGCTTTCTTT CASSSDRVVTEAFF
NA TRBJ2-7 TRBV5-1 NA TGCGCCAGCAGCTCGGCCTACGAGCAGTACTTC CASSSAYEQYF
NA TRBJ2-7 TRBV3-1/TRBV3-2 TRBD1 TGTGCCAGCAGCCAAGGGCAGGGGGCTTTTGAGCAGTACTTC CASSQGQGAFEQYF
few TRBJ2-2 TRBV19 TRBD1 TGTGCCAGTAGCCCAATAGGGACAGGGAAAAACACCGGGGAGCTGTTTTTT CASSPIGTGKNTGELFF
NA TRBJ2-4 TRBV7-9 NA TGTGCCAGCAGCCGGGACGGTTCTCTCATTCAGTACTTC CASSRDGSLIQYF
NA TRBJ1-6 TRBV25-1 NA TGTGCCAGCAGAAGGGGGACGGGGAACCCTAATTCACCCCTCCACTTT CASRRGTGNPNSPLHF
NA TRBJ2-2 TRBV9 NA TGTGCCAGCAGCGTAGTCCAGAACACCGGGGAGCTGTTTTTT CASSVVQNTGELFF
NA TRBJ2-3 TRBV7-9 TRBD2 TGTGCCAGCAGCCTTGGACTAGCCGCCGATACGCAGTATTTT CASSLGLAADTQYF
NA TRBJ2-1 TRBV9 TRBD2 TGTGCCAGCAGCCAAGCGACTAGCGGGAGTGAGCAGTTCTTC CASSQATSGSEQFF
NA TRBJ2-2 TRBV9 NA TGTGCCAGCAGCGACACCGGGTCACACACCGGGGAGCTGTTTTTT CASSDTGSHTGELFF
NA TRBJ1-1 TRBV3-1/TRBV3-2 NA TGTGCCAGCAGCCTGGGACTGCCGAACACTGAAGCTTTCTTT CASSLGLPNTEAFF
once TRBJ2-2 TRBV18 NA TGTGCCAGCCCCTCAGAGGGAGTCTTGAGCACCGGGGAGCTGTTTTTT CASPSEGVLSTGELFF
NA TRBJ1-3 TRBV7-2 TRBD1 TGTGCCAGCAGCCTGGGACAGGGTTCATACACCATATATTTT CASSLGQGSYTIYF
NA TRBJ2-1 TRBV19 NA TGTGCCAGTAGTATAGATCCCTCCTTCGGTCGGATTACAGCGTACAATGAGCAGTTCTTC CASSIDPSFGRITAYNEQFF
NA TRBJ1-3 TRBV4-1 NA TGCGCCAGCAGCCAAGCAGGGGCTGGAAACACCATATATTTT CASSQAGAGNTIYF
NA TRBJ1-5 TRBV10-3 NA TGTGCCATCAGTGATGGAGGGACCGGCAATCAGCCCCAGCATTTT CAISDGGTGNQPQHF
few TRBJ2-1 TRBV28 TRBD2 TGTGCCAGCAGTCCGGCGGGTACTAGCGGGAGATACAATGAGCAGTTCTTC CASSPAGTSGRYNEQFF
NA TRBJ1-5 TRBV24-1 TRBD1 TGTGCCACCAGTGCCTCGACAGGGGGCGAGATTCAGCCCCAGCATTTT CATSASTGGEIQPQHF
NA TRBJ1-3 TRBV19 NA TGTGCCAGTAGTATAGGGACCGGCGCTGGAAACACCATATATTTT CASSIGTGAGNTIYF
NA TRBJ2-7 TRBV2 NA TGTGCCAGCAGTGTAGGCGGCTCCTACGAGCAGTACTTC CASSVGGSYEQYF
NA TRBJ1-1 TRBV24-1 NA TGTGCCACCAGGGGACCGAACACTGAAGCTTTCTTT CATRGPNTEAFF
NA TRBJ2-3 TRBV4-1 NA TGCGCCAGCAGCCAAGATGGAGGGGACAGACCCACCACAGATACGCAGTATTTT CASSQDGGDRPTTDTQYF
NA TRBJ2-7 TRBV20-1 TRBD2 TGCAGTGCTAGTGCCGGACTAGCGGGAGAAATCTACGAGCAGTACTTC CSASAGLAGEIYEQYF
NA TRBJ2-3 TRBV10-2 NA TGCGCCAGCAGTGAGGCTAGCCGCACAGATACGCAGTATTTT CASSEASRTDTQYF
NA TRBJ2-7 TRBV19 NA TGTGCCAGTAGTATTGGCAGGGGCGCGGGCGAGCAGTACTTC CASSIGRGAGEQYF
NA TRBJ1-1 TRBV9 NA TGTGCCAGCAGCGCGGACCTCATGAACACTGAAGCTTTCTTT CASSADLMNTEAFF
once TRBJ2-1 TRBV6-5 NA TGTGCCAGCAGGAGACTAGTGGCCTACAATGAGCAGTTCTTC CASRRLVAYNEQFF
NA TRBJ1-2 TRBV28 NA TGTGCCAGCAGTTTAGGAGGCCGCCCGTATGGCTACACCTTC CASSLGGRPYGYTF
few TRBJ1-1 TRBV5-4 NA TGTGCCAGCAGCCTTCAGGGAGTCACTGAAGCTTTCTTT CASSLQGVTEAFF
NA TRBJ1-1 TRBV7-2 NA TGTGCCAGCAGCCGGGACTGGAACACTGAAGCTTTCTTT CASSRDWNTEAFF
NA TRBJ2-5 TRBV7-3 TRBD2 TGTGCCAGCAGCTCCGGACTAGCGGGGGCCCAAGAGACCCAGTACTTC CASSSGLAGAQETQYF
NA TRBJ2-1 TRBV6-6 TRBD2 TGTGCCAGCAGTTACCGAGCGGGAGGGCCGTACAATGAGCAGTTCTTC CASSYRAGGPYNEQFF
NA TRBJ2-7 TRBV7-2 NA TGTGCCAGCAGCTTAGATCCTAGCTCCTACGAGCAGTACTTC CASSLDPSSYEQYF
NA TRBJ2-2 TRBV7-2 TRBD2 TGTGCCAGCAGCCCCCTAGCGGGATTCCCCCTGGCCGGGGAGCTGTTTTTT CASSPLAGFPLAGELFF
NA TRBJ1-4 TRBV6-5 NA TGTGCCAGCAGTTACTCTCCAATGGGAGGTAATGAAAAACTGTTTTTT CASSYSPMGGNEKLFF
few TRBJ2-1 TRBV27 NA TGTGCCAGCAGTTTATCGCAAGCGTTGACCGAGCAGTTCTTC CASSLSQALTEQFF
NA TRBJ1-6 TRBV27 TRBD1 TGTGCCGCGAGGACAGGTCCTTCACCCCTCCACTTT CAARTGPSPLHF
NA TRBJ1-1 TRBV6-2/TRBV6-3 TRBD1 TGTGCCAGCAGTACGGACAGGGCAGGCACTGAAGCTTTCTTT CASSTDRAGTEAFF
NA TRBJ2-3 TRBV10-3 TRBD2 TGTGCCATCAGCTTAGGGACTAGCGGGAGTACAGATACGCAGTATTTT CAISLGTSGSTDTQYF
few TRBJ2-5 TRBV29-1 TRBD1 TGCAGCGTTGGTGCGGACAGGCCCCACTTC CSVGADRPHF
NA TRBJ2-7 TRBV6-2/TRBV6-3 NA TGTGCCAGCAGTTACTTGAGTCAGGTCCGGAAGTACTTC CASSYLSQVRKYF
NA TRBJ2-3 TRBV11-2 NA TGTGCCAGCAGCTTAGATCGAGCTTCTAGCACAGATACGCAGTATTTT CASSLDRASSTDTQYF